This TCR beta chain was profiled in a study of breast tumors, draining lymph nodes, adjacent tissues. Study conclusions and caveats: Luminal-like breast cancer showed significantly higher tumor–nontumor repertoire similarity than basal-like.

TCRdb reprocessed the multiplex PCR reads via MiXCR and lists one record per CDR3 protein. The data hold some 130,000 distinct CDR3 sequences, with 20% to 25% observed a single time. Germline assignment: CDR1 LNHDA and CDR2 SQIVND (reference sequence). V lost 2 bases, J lost 4 bases, and 7 bases stayed unmatched. This CDR3 spans 17 amino acids. The lymph nodes were axillary draining lymph nodes from breast cancer patients. Only one count was recorded for this clonotype. What it recognizes is unknown. The gene calls are TRBV19 and TRBJ2-6, with 8 bases aligning to TRBD1. Sequencing was performed on axillary lymph node tissue. The receptor was isolated from a female donor with breast cancer. Some clones in this sample may be carry-over from other donors' samples. CDR3 sequence (DNA): TGTGCCAGTAGTATACCCAGACAGGGGCGCGGGGCCAACGTCCTGACTTTC. This codes for CASSIPRQGRGANVLTF.